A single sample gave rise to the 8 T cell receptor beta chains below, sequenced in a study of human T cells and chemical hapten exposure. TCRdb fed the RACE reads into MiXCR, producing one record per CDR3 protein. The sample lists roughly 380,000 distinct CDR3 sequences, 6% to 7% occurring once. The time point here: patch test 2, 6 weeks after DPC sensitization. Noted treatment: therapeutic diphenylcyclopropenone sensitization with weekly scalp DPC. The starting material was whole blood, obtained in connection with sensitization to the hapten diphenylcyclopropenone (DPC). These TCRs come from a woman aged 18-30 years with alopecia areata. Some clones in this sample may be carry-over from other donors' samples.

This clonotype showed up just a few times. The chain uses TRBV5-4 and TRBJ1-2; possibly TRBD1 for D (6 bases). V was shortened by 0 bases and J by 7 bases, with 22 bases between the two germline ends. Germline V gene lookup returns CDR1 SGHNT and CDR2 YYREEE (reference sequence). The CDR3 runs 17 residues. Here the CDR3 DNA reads TGTGCCAGCAGCTTGGGGCGGGACACTCAAAGAGTGGGTGGCTACACCTTC. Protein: CASSLGRDTQRVGGYTF.

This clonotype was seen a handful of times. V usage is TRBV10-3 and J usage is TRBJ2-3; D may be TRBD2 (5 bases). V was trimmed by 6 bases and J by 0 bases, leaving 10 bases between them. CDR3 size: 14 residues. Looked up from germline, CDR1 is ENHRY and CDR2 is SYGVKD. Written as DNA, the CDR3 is TGTGCCATCAGGGGGAGTGTGAGCACAGATACGCAGTATTTT. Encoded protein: CAIRGSVSTDTQYF.

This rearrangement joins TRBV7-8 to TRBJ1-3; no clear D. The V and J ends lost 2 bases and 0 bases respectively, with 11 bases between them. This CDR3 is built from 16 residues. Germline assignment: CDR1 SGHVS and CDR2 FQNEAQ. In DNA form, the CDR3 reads TGTGCCAGCAGCTTAACTCACCTGAGCTCTGGAAACACCATATATTTT. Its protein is CASSLTHLSSGNTIYF.

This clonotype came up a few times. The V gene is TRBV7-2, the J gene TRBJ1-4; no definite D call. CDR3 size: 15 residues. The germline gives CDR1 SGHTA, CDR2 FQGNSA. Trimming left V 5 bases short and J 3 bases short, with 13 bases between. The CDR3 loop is CASSRTPVANEKLFF. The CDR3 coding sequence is TGTGCCAGCAGCCGCACCCCGGTAGCTAATGAAAAACTGTTTTTT.

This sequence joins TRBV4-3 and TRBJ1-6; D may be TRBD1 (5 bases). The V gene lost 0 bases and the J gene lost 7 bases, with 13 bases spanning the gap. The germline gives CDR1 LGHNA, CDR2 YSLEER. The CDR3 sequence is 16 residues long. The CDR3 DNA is TGCGCCAGCAGCCAAGAGGTGACGGGGGGGAATTCACCCCTCCACTTT. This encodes CASSQEVTGGNSPLHF.

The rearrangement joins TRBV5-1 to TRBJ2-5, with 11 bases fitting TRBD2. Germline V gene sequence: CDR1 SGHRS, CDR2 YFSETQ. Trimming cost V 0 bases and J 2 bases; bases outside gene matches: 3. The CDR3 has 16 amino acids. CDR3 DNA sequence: TGCGCCAGCAGCTTGGAGCTAGCGGGGGGACAAGAGACCCAGTACTTC. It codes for CASSLELAGGQETQYF.

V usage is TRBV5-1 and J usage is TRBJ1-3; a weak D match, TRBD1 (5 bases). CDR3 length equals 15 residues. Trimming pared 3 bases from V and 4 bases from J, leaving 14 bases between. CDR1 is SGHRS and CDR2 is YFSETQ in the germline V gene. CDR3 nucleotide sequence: TGCGCCAGCAGCTCCGGCGGGACCTCCGGAAACACCATATATTTT. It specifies CASSSGGTSGNTIYF.

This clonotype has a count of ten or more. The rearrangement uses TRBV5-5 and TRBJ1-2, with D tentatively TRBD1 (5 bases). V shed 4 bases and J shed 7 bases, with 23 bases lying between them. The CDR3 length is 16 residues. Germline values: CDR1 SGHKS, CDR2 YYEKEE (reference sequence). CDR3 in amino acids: CASSPGRSGGIGGYTF. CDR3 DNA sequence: TGTGCCAGCAGCCCAGGACGGAGTGGGGGAATAGGTGGCTACACCTTC.